The subject of this entry is one TCR beta chain. These data originate in a study of shared clonotypes between healthy human individuals. Whole-study context: Ranging from 18 to 49 in age, donors were a couple of women and a few men.

CD4+ cell separation produced CD45RA+ naive and CD45RA-negative memory subsets. The repertoire was sequenced with immunoSEQ multiplex PCR; TCRdb's copy has only in-frame clones and lacks some. The repertoire holds around 700,000 clones, with about 74% as singletons. J was trimmed by 2 bases and V by 3 bases; bases with no gene match: 10. CDR3 length equals 16 residues. Germline V gives CDR1 SGHNT, CDR2 YYREEE (reference sequence). Input material: memory CD4+ T cells sorted from blood. Subset indicated: CD45RA-negative fraction. The clonotype was recovered from a woman aged 25 to 45 in good health. The chain recombines TRBV5-4 with TRBJ2-7; 8 bases fit TRBD2. Written as DNA, the CDR3 is TGTGCCAGCAGCTCGGGAGGAGCGGGAGTTCCCTACGAGCAGTACTTC. Translation gives CASSSGGAGVPYEQYF.